A single sample is the source of the 22 T cell receptor beta chains below, sequenced in a study of technical replicates of blood from several donors. Sequenced by immunoSEQ multiplex PCR; TCRdb stores in-frame clones only, minus some. The table lists tens of thousands of clones, around 94% of them singletons, with approximately 0.4% in the top ten. Specimen: T cells isolated from PBMCs. These receptors came from a human donor in good health.

The chain links TRBV30 to TRBJ1-2, with D unclear. Germline loops: CDR1 GTSNPN, CDR2 SVGIG (reference sequence). The V end lost 3 bases, the J end lost 5 bases, and 13 bases lay between the germline ends. The CDR3 covers 13 residues. CDR3 residues: CAWSRGVGYGYTF. As DNA, the CDR3 is TGTGCCTGGAGCCGCGGGGTAGGTTATGGCTACACCTTC.

J is TRBJ1-1 and V is TRBV9; D not resolved. This CDR3 is built from 12 residues. V was clipped by 3 bases and J by 3 bases, with 6 bases between them. CDR1 SGDLS and CDR2 YYNGEE come from the germline V gene. This chain's CDR3 is CASSERDTEAFF. In DNA, the CDR3 is TGTGCCAGCAGCGAGCGTGACACTGAAGCTTTCTTT.

This clone was detected a few times. The V and J genes are TRBV7-9 and TRBJ2-1; 8 nucleotides agree with TRBD2. CDR1 and CDR2 from the germline V gene are SEHNR and FQNEAQ (reference sequence). The CDR3 contains 14 residues. After removal of 2 bases from V and 5 bases from J, the junction contained 2 bases not matched to a gene. The CDR3 DNA is TGTGCCAGCAGCTTAACTAGCGGAAACAATGAGCAGTTCTTC. As protein: CASSLTSGNNEQFF.

Regarding this clone: At one end the junction does not follow the germline gene, possibly because of a read error. The rearrangement joins TRBV6-5 to TRBJ1-4, with D maybe TRBD1 (6 bases). This CDR3 region has 14 residues. Germline V gene lookup returns CDR1 MNHEY and CDR2 SVGAGI. CDR3 amino acids: CASTGHWYNEKLFF. The CDR3 DNA reads as TGTGCTAGCACAGGGCATTGGTATAATGAAAAACTGTTTTTT.

This clone was counted once. This chain uses TRBV10-3 with TRBJ2-3; 7 bases match TRBD2. The CDR3 spans 15 residues. CDR1 is ENHRY, CDR2 SYGVKD, per germline. J lost 3 bases, V lost 10 bases, and 13 bases had no gene match. Here the CDR3 DNA reads TGTGCCAGCTCCGGGGGGTCCGAGAGGACAGATACGCAGTATTTT. This codes for CASSGGSERTDTQYF.

This clone was found once. This rearrangement joins TRBV19 to TRBJ1-4; D remains unclear. This CDR3 contains 14 residues. V was pared by 0 bases and J by 6 bases, with 8 bases between. Germline CDR1 reads LNHDA; CDR2 reads SQIVND (reference sequence). The CDR3, as DNA: TGTGCCAGTAGTATAGATCCTGGCTATGAAAAACTGTTTTTT. Amino acids: CASSIDPGYEKLFF.

This clone has a handful of counts. The chain has TRBV15 and TRBJ2-7, with D possibly matching TRBD2 (5 bases). The length of the CDR3 is 15 residues. The germline CDR1 and CDR2 sequences are LNHNV and YYDKDF (reference sequence). V was shortened by 0 bases and J by 3 bases, with 12 bases between the two germline ends. CDR3 residues: CATSRDLNGNYEQYF. In DNA, the CDR3 is TGTGCCACCAGCAGAGATCTGAACGGGAACTACGAGCAGTACTTC.

This chain connects TRBV5-6 to TRBJ1-4; 7 nucleotides match TRBD1. Germline loops: CDR1 SGHDT, CDR2 YYEEEE. V lost 3 bases to trimming and J lost 16 bases; unmatched junction nucleotides: 9. This CDR3 region has 12 residues. The chain's CDR3 is CASSSYGTAWFF. CDR3 DNA: TGTGCCAGCAGCTCTTACGGGACAGCCTGGTTTTTT.

The V call is TRBV7-9, the J call TRBJ2-1, with 7 positions matching TRBD2. Trimming cost V 5 bases and J 6 bases; bases outside gene matches: 16. Germline CDR1 reads SEHNR; CDR2 reads FQNEAQ (reference sequence). CDR3 size: 17 residues. The CDR3 loop is CASSPLFGGSSLNEQFF. CDR3 DNA sequence: TGTGCCAGCAGCCCCCTCTTTGGCGGGAGTTCCCTCAATGAGCAGTTCTTC.

This clone showed up just once. J is TRBJ2-3 and V is TRBV7-9, with 10 bases fitting TRBD2. V lost 5 bases, J lost 3 bases, and 5 bases stayed unmatched. The CDR3 has 15 residues. Germline V gene sequence: CDR1 SEHNR, CDR2 FQNEAQ (reference sequence). Here the CDR3 DNA reads TGTGCCAGCAGCCGTCGGACTAGCGGAACAGATACGCAGTATTTT. This encodes CASSRRTSGTDTQYF.

The gene calls are TRBV7-9 and TRBJ2-7; a possible D gene is TRBD2 (6 bases). Germline-derived CDR1 and CDR2 are SEHNR and FQNEAQ (reference sequence). The length of the CDR3 is 13 residues. Trimming removed 5 bases at V and 1 base at J, with 9 bases between. This chain's CDR3 is CASSPGLSYEQYF. Written as DNA, the CDR3 is TGTGCCAGCAGCCCGGGACTTTCCTACGAGCAGTACTTC.

The chain is built from TRBV18 and TRBJ2-3, with D hard to call. This CDR3 comprises 13 residues. Germline values: CDR1 KGHSH, CDR2 LQKENI. Trimming cost V 6 bases and J 1 base, with 8 bases left between them. The CDR3 DNA follows: TGTGCCAGCTCCCAATCGGGCACAGATACGCAGTATTTT. This codes for CASSQSGTDTQYF.

The gene calls are TRBV27 and TRBJ2-3; 11 bases fit TRBD2. The CDR3 extends over 15 amino acids. The germline gives CDR1 MNHEY, CDR2 SMNVEV (reference sequence). Trimming removed 4 bases from V and 6 bases from J; junction bases left unmatched: 6. Written as DNA, the CDR3 is TGTGCCAGCAGTTCCCTAGCGGGAGGTTACGATACGCAGTATTTT. Translating it yields CASSSLAGGYDTQYF.

The chain carries TRBV4-3 and TRBJ2-2, with 9 positions matching TRBD2. Trimming removed 1 base from V and 6 bases from J; junction bases left unmatched: 9. The CDR3 length is 17 residues. Germline values: CDR1 LGHNA, CDR2 YSLEER. The CDR3 sequence: CASSQGVWLAGPGELFF. CDR3 DNA: TGCGCCAGCAGCCAAGGGGTTTGGCTAGCGGGACCCGGGGAGCTGTTTTTT.

The chain employs TRBV6-5 and TRBJ1-2; the match to TRBD1 covers 10 bases. V gave up 6 bases and J gave up 6 bases; unmatched junction bases: 4. Germline CDR1 and CDR2: MNHEY and SVGAGI. The CDR3 length is 13 residues. CDR3 protein: CASSRQGANGYTF. The CDR3 DNA reads TGTGCCAGCAGCCGACAGGGGGCTAATGGCTACACCTTC.

V usage is TRBV13 and J usage is TRBJ2-3; 12 nucleotides line up with TRBD2. Germline V gives CDR1 PRHDT, CDR2 FYEKMQ (reference sequence). V lost 2 bases and J lost 2; bases outside the gene matches: 2. The CDR3 runs 16 residues. The CDR3 coding sequence is TGTGCCAGCAGCTTACTAGCGGGAGGGTCCACAGATACGCAGTATTTT. Translated, it gives CASSLLAGGSTDTQYF.

The gene calls are TRBV27 and TRBJ1-2; D is perhaps TRBD1 (6 bases). V lost 1 base, J lost 2 bases, and 14 bases lay in between. Germline-derived CDR1 and CDR2 are MNHEY and SMNVEV (reference sequence). This CDR3 is built from 16 residues. DNA for the CDR3: TGTGCCAGCAGTTTATTCCCAGGTCAGGGGAACTATGGCTACACCTTC. It codes for CASSLFPGQGNYGYTF.

As regards this clone: Other DNA sequences in the same sample also yield this CDR3. The CDR3 DNA follows: TGTGCCAGCAGCCTCCTAGCGGGAGGGCCATACGAGCAGTACTTC. It translates to CASSLLAGGPYEQYF. The rearrangement links TRBV14 to TRBJ2-7; 12 nucleotides align to TRBD2. In germline, CDR1 is SGHDN, CDR2 FVKESK. V shed 4 bases, J shed 4 bases, and the junction held 5 bases outside the gene matches. The CDR3 consists of 15 residues.

J is TRBJ1-2 and V is TRBV5-1, with D perhaps matching TRBD1 (5 bases). Germline assignment: CDR1 SGHRS and CDR2 YFSETQ. V dropped 0 bases and J dropped 3 bases, with 15 bases sitting between them. The CDR3 spans 16 residues. This CDR3 reads CASSLDRKGQDYGYTF. CDR3 DNA sequence: TGCGCCAGCAGCTTGGACCGAAAGGGGCAGGACTATGGCTACACCTTC.

The sample holds one count of this clone. This chain joins TRBV18 and TRBJ2-1; D might be TRBD2 (5 bases). CDR1 is KGHSH and CDR2 is LQKENI in the germline V gene. The CDR3 sequence is 15 residues long. V was cut by 5 bases and J by 10 bases, with 21 bases left in between. The CDR3 reads CASSFPGLGKVEQFF. The CDR3 bases are TGTGCCAGCTCATTTCCCGGACTGGGGAAGGTAGAGCAGTTCTTC.

The chain uses TRBV14 and TRBJ1-1, with D perhaps matching TRBD1 (6 bases). Germline V gene data show CDR1 as SGHDN and CDR2 as FVKESK. V was trimmed by 3 bases and J by 4 bases, leaving 21 bases between them. The CDR3 covers 17 residues. CDR3 sequence: CASSHNTWDNLITEAFF. The CDR3 nucleotides are TGTGCCAGCAGCCACAACACGTGGGACAACCTAATCACTGAAGCTTTCTTT.

V and J are TRBV27 and TRBJ1-1; the match to TRBD1 covers 9 bases. This CDR3 is 14 amino acids long. Trimming cost V 5 bases and J 5 bases; bases outside gene matches: 6. Germline CDR1 reads MNHEY; CDR2 reads SMNVEV (reference sequence). The DNA of the CDR3 is TGTGCCAGCAGTGTTTACGGGACAGGGACTGAAGCTTTCTTT. It translates to CASSVYGTGTEAFF.